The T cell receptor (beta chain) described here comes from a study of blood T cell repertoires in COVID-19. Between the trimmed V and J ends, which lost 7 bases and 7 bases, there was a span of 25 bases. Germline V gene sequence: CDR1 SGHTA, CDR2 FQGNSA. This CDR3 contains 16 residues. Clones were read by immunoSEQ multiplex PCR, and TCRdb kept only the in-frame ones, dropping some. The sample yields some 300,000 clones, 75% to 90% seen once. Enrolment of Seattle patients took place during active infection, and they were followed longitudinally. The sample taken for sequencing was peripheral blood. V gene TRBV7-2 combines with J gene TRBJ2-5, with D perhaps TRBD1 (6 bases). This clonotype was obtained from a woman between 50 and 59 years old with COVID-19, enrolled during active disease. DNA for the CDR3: TGTGCCAGCACAAACGAAGACGGACAGTCTCGGAGGACCCAGTACTTC. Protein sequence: CASTNEDGQSRRTQYF.